Here is one T cell receptor (beta chain) with its context. There is no known antigen for this receptor. No much larger clonotype is one base removed from it; base qualities were not supplied. TCRbeta CDR3 regions were profiled with the immunoSEQ Assay using bias-controlled multiplex PCR amplification of genomic DNA. In the source study's methods: To quantify the absolute abundance of each unique TCRbeta CDR3 region, the sequences were collapsed and filtered. Two models were used to test differential abundance: a binomial model (Fisher-equivalent) and a beta-binomial model that adds time-dependent variance fitted from healthy donors. Clones with fewer than 5 combined templates were removed, and differential abundance was called for clones with a Benjamini-Hochberg FDR below 0.01. Beta-binomial variance was modeled as a function of total template count across the two samples using the form v = (b*log(k)+a)^2. The table was pulled from immuneACCESS by TCRdb, which kept in-frame rearrangements only. Such tables lose some clones; where checked, under half of the loss comes from unresolved V genes, and the rest has no known cause. That table furnishes V, J and clone size, whereas the DNA furnished D and trimming. Within this sample are approximately 75,000 clones, with 75% to 90% of them counted one time only. The ten top clones hold about 3.3% of the sample.

CDR1 and CDR2 were assigned from the germline V gene as SGHTA and FQGNSA. Taken from cysteine to phenylalanine, the CDR3 has 18 residues. Only the CDR3 part of the read is kept: 54 bases, read in frame from the first base. During the collection period, no infections or other immune events were recorded for the healthy donors. Blood repertoires from healthy donors were used as a training cohort for calibrating time-dependent variance in a beta-binomial model of differential abundance of T-cell clones. The training cohort was composed of 10 or so healthy donors, 3 female and 7 male. An age range of roughly 29 to 64 years, with an average of about 45 years, was recorded for the donors. Whole blood, obtained from a commercial supplier, was collected from each healthy donor at three time points spaced around 2 weeks apart. For immunosequencing, genomic DNA was extracted from unsorted whole blood. This sample is part of a study of identifying expanded T cells in peripheral blood (dated by TCRdb to about 2019). About the study as a whole: Technical replicates were generated by sequencing separate aliquots of the same genomic DNA pool, and four replicates were compared pairwise. The study at large found these results: Across all healthy-donor time intervals, the beta-binomial model significantly cut both the number of clones called differentially abundant and the false-positive rate. It was expected by the authors that biological variance in healthy repertoires might increase further over much longer intervals, such as months to years. For all healthy donors, the variance in clone template counts between approximately 2-week samples rose significantly as total template count increased. The binomial model flagged around 1.2 differentially abundant clones between technical replicates but about 16.4 over approximately 2 weeks and approximately 18 over four weeks.

Recombination connected TRBV7-2 to TRBJ2-5; 10 central nucleotides agree with TRBD2. The DNA end lines up better with TRBJ2-7; the J call may be wrong. The TCR sequence derives from a person aged 18 to 70 in good health. Sequencing was carried out using blood. The CDR3 reads CASSSLDEAGGNPNEQYF. The nucleotide sequence is TGTGCCAGCAGCTCCCTAGATGAAGCGGGAGGGAACCCTAACGAGCAGTACTTC.